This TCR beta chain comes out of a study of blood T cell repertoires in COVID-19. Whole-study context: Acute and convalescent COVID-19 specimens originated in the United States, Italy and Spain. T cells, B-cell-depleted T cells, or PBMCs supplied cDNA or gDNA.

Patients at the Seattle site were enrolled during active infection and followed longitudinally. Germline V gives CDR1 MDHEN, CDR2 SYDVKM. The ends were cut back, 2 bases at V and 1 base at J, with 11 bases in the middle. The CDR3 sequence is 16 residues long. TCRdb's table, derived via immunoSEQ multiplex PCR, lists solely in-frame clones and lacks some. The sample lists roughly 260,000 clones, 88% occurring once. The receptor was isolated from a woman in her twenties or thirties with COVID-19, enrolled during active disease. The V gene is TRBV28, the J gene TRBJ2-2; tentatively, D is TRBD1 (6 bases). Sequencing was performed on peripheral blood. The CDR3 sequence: CASSLKKGQNTGELFF. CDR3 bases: TGTGCCAGCAGTTTAAAAAAGGGACAGAACACCGGGGAGCTGTTTTTT.